This T cell receptor beta chain was identified during a study of blood T cell repertoires in COVID-19. Study-level information: The cDNA or gDNA used as material had been derived from T cells, B-cell-depleted T cells, or PBMCs.

The CDR3 sequence is 14 residues long. Trimming took off 4 bases at V and 3 bases at J, with 11 bases between the two ends. Germline-derived CDR1 and CDR2 are SGHDT and YYEEEE. Original data processing: For nucleated cells, counts were estimated from reference gene primer amplification. Some clones are missing from TCRdb's copy, which holds only in-frame ones; the method was immunoSEQ multiplex PCR. D and trimming come from the DNA, and the V and J calls and clone size come from that table. Of roughly 410,000 clones listed, 87% are singletons. The sample comprised peripheral blood. This chain joins TRBV5-6 and TRBJ1-5; D is uncertain. The sequence was obtained from a woman in her sixties or seventies with COVID-19, enrolled during active disease. CDR3 protein: CASSRGGYNQPQHF. DNA of the CDR3: TGTGCCAGCAGCCGGGGAGGGTACAATCAGCCCCAGCATTTT.